The rows below give T cell receptor beta chains drawn from one sample of a study of long-term antiretroviral therapy in people with HIV. Data came from immunoSEQ multiplex PCR; TCRdb stores just in-frame clones and leaves some out. This sample has 20,000 to 30,000 clones, with about 85% found just once. This material consisted of unsorted PBMCs, taken 2.3 years after starting antiretroviral therapy. Receptors were obtained from a man in his forties with HIV. The CDR3 runs from the conserved cysteine through the conserved F or W. The D gene is left open where the match is weak. Clone size is shown for a subset of rows, as once, few, many or a class of expanded clone.

j_call d_call v_call clone_size cdr3_aa cdr3_nt
TRBJ2-5 TRBD2 TRBV5-6 . CASSIGREGSQETQYF TGTGCCAGCAGCATCGGCCGGGAGGGCTCCCAAGAGACCCAGTACTTC
TRBJ2-3 TRBD2 TRBV9 . CASSSRGTSGYTDTQYF TGTGCCAGCAGCTCACGAGGGACTAGCGGTTACACAGATACGCAGTATTTT
TRBJ2-2 TRBD1 TRBV7-9 few CASSLRPTGGRATGELFF TGTGCCAGCAGCTTAAGGCCGACAGGGGGCAGAGCAACCGGGGAGCTGTTTTTT
TRBJ2-1 . TRBV14 . CASSQEDSPYFGEQFF TGTGCCAGCAGCCAAGAAGATTCCCCGTACTTCGGTGAGCAGTTCTTC
TRBJ1-2 . TRBV6-1 . CASSEQKRAANYGYTF TGTGCCAGCAGTGAACAGAAACGAGCTGCTAACTATGGCTACACCTTC
TRBJ1-1 . TRBV20-1 . CSAGREAEAFF TGCAGTGCAGGAAGGGAGGCTGAAGCTTTCTTT
TRBJ1-6 . TRBV30 . CAWSVKVQGSPLHF TGTGCCTGGAGTGTAAAGGTCCAGGGATCACCCCTCCACTTT
TRBJ1-1 TRBD1 TRBV19 . CASSVGQKNTEAFF TGTGCCAGTAGTGTGGGACAGAAGAACACTGAAGCTTTCTTT
TRBJ2-7 TRBD2 TRBV5-6 . CASSLGTSSYEQYF TGTGCCAGCAGCTTGGGGACTAGCTCCTACGAGCAGTACTTC
TRBJ2-7 . TRBV7-9 . CASSSRMGLGGYEQYF TGTGCCAGCAGCTCCCGGATGGGACTGGGGGGCTACGAGCAGTACTTC
TRBJ2-1 TRBD2 TRBV5-6 . CASSLARRGRSYNEQFF TGTGCCAGCAGCTTGGCTCGGCGGGGGAGATCCTACAATGAGCAGTTCTTC
TRBJ2-6 TRBD1 TRBV5-1 . CASSLVGRGPGANVLTF TGCGCCAGCAGCTTGGTAGGCAGGGGGCCTGGGGCCAACGTCCTGACTTTC
TRBJ2-2 . TRBV7-6 . CASSLQGPPTGELFF TGTGCCAGCAGCCTCCAGGGGCCTCCCACCGGGGAGCTGTTTTTT
TRBJ2-6 . TRBV7-2 . CASSLEHTSGANVLTF TGTGCCAGCAGCTTAGAACACACCTCTGGGGCCAACGTCCTGACTTTC
TRBJ2-2 TRBD1 TRBV12-5 . CASGLRPGQGAYTGELFF TGTGCTAGTGGTTTGAGACCGGGACAGGGGGCCTACACCGGGGAGCTGTTTTTT
TRBJ2-5 TRBD1 TRBV11-3 once CASSPGTRGQGETQYF TGTGCCAGCAGCCCAGGGACTCGTGGACAGGGCGAGACCCAGTACTTC
TRBJ2-3 TRBD2 TRBV7-8 . CASSFLAGGTDTQYF TGTGCCAGCAGCTTCTTAGCGGGAGGAACAGATACGCAGTATTTT
TRBJ2-1 . TRBV19 . CASSIMGGSGNEQFF TGTGCCAGTAGTATAATGGGGGGATCCGGCAATGAGCAGTTCTTC
TRBJ1-1 TRBD1 TRBV25-1 . CASSEYHQSTGWDTEAFF TGTGCCAGCAGTGAATATCATCAATCGACAGGGTGGGATACTGAAGCTTTCTTT
TRBJ1-2 . TRBV27 . CASSPGPLVDGYTF TGTGCCAGCAGTCCCGGGCCCCTCGTCGACGGCTACACCTTC
TRBJ1-1 . TRBV6-5 . CASSFTQNTEAFF TGTGCCAGCAGTTTCACCCAGAACACTGAAGCTTTCTTT
TRBJ2-7 . TRBV21-1 . CASSSFGILSYEQYF TGTGCCAGCAGCAGTTTCGGGATACTCTCCTACGAGCAGTACTTC
TRBJ1-5 . TRBV6-1 . CASIARGGNQPQHF TGTGCCAGCATAGCGCGGGGTGGCAATCAGCCCCAGCATTTT
TRBJ2-7 TRBD1 TRBV7-9 . CASGRTGQGTYEQYF TGTGCCAGCGGGAGAACGGGACAGGGGACCTACGAGCAGTACTTC
TRBJ1-1 . TRBV10-1 once CASSGANTEAFF TGCGCCAGCAGTGGGGCCAACACTGAAGCTTTCTTT
TRBJ1-5 . TRBV5-8 . CASSPDSADQPQHF TGTGCCAGCAGCCCGGACTCTGCGGATCAGCCCCAGCATTTT
TRBJ2-1 . TRBV5-1 . CASSPGAGTDTWKQFF TGCGCCAGCAGCCCCGGTGCCGGGACGGACACCTGGAAGCAGTTCTTC
TRBJ1-2 . TRBV9 . CASSVEANYGYTF TGTGCCAGCAGCGTTGAAGCAAACTATGGCTACACCTTC
TRBJ2-5 . TRBV19 once CASSIDLGREETQYF TGTGCCAGTAGTATAGATCTTGGCAGGGAAGAGACCCAGTACTTC
TRBJ2-2 . TRBV4-1 . CASSQEGHLNTGELFF TGCGCCAGCAGCCAAGAAGGCCACTTGAACACCGGGGAGCTGTTTTTT
TRBJ2-5 . TRBV5-5 few CASSLEWGSETQYF TGTGCCAGCAGCTTGGAGTGGGGATCCGAGACCCAGTACTTC
TRBJ2-3 TRBD1 TRBV9 . CASSPLGGQANTDTQYF TGTGCCAGCAGCCCTCTTGGGGGACAGGCGAACACAGATACGCAGTATTTT
TRBJ1-5 . TRBV15 . CATSHTATGYNQPQHF TGTGCCACCAGTCACACGGCGACAGGCTACAATCAGCCCCAGCATTTT
TRBJ1-1 . TRBV18 . CASSLERGTEAFF TGTGCCAGCTCGCTGGAAAGGGGCACTGAAGCTTTCTTT
TRBJ2-1 TRBD2 TRBV11-3 . CASSLVISLAGHEQFF TGTGCCAGCAGCTTAGTAATTTCACTAGCGGGGCATGAGCAGTTCTTC
TRBJ2-1 TRBD1 TRBV5-1 . CASSLNRGLLDEQFF TGCGCCAGCAGCTTGAACAGGGGCCTTCTCGATGAGCAGTTCTTC
TRBJ2-7 TRBD1 TRBV27 once CASSPQGQAYEQYF TGTGCCAGCAGTCCCCAGGGACAGGCTTACGAGCAGTACTTC